Shown below are 5 T cell receptor beta chains from a single sample sequenced in a study of TIL therapy for anti-PD-1-resistant metastatic lung cancer. Sequencing used immunoSEQ v3. The protocol was immunoSEQ multiplex PCR, while the TCRdb copy is restricted to in-frame clones and leaves out a portion. Of roughly 7,000 clones in the sample, roughly two thirds were seen once. Specified time point: pre-treatment sample, taken before nivolumab and TIL therapy. Pleural nodules or supraclavicular lymph nodes made up most of the excised metastases sampled. The sample consisted of tumor tissue, taken at baseline. All receptors come from a person aged 25-79 years with non-small cell lung cancer.

The chain is built from TRBV3-1 (or the pseudogene TRBV3-2) and TRBJ2-4; D might be TRBD2 (7 bases). This CDR3 has 15 residues. Per the germline V gene, CDR1 is LGHDT and CDR2 is YNNKEL (reference sequence). The ends were cut back, 6 bases at V and 4 bases at J, with 16 bases in the middle. In DNA, the CDR3 is TGTGCCAGCAGGAAAGGGGGGGCAGGAAAAAACATTCAGTACTTC. This codes for CASRKGGAGKNIQYF.

This clone was counted between two and nine times. The V gene is TRBV7-9, the J gene TRBJ2-1, with D possibly TRBD2 on 7 matching bases. V was clipped by 2 bases and J by 6 bases, with 17 bases between them. The length of the CDR3 is 16 residues. Germline loops: CDR1 SEHNR, CDR2 FQNEAQ (reference sequence). CDR3 amino acids: CASSLQEGGRSNEQFF. The CDR3 DNA reads as TGTGCCAGCAGCTTACAGGAGGGGGGGCGATCCAATGAGCAGTTCTTC.

The CDR3 DNA follows: TGTGCCAGCTCACCACCTCCCCGATTTGAAAAACTGTTTTTT. This translates into CASSPPPRFEKLFF. V is TRBV18 and J is TRBJ1-4; D is uncertain. CDR1 and CDR2 (germline): KGHSH, LQKENI. V was shortened by 0 bases and J by 7 bases, with 9 bases between the two germline ends. The CDR3 contains 14 residues.

This clone came up a few times. The V call is TRBV5-4, the J call TRBJ2-7, with D possibly TRBD1 on 6 matching bases. The CDR3 has 13 residues. V was pared by 1 base and J by 2 bases, with 7 bases between. Germline CDR1 and CDR2: SGHNT and YYREEE (reference sequence). CDR3 in DNA: TGTGCCAGCAGCTTGACAGGGACCTACGAGCAGTACTTC. Protein sequence: CASSLTGTYEQYF. Full variable domain (outside the CDR3, taken from reference TRBV5-4 and TRBJ2-7): ETGVTQSPTHLIKTRGQQVTLRCSSQSGHNTVSWYQQALGQGPQFIFQYYREEENGRGNFPPRFSGLQFPNYSSELNVNALELDDSALYLCASSLTGTYEQYFGPGTRLTVT.

This clone was observed a handful of times. This chain joins TRBV19 and TRBJ2-1, with no clear D. V lost 5 bases and J lost 7, with 6 bases in between. The CDR3 loop spans 11 amino acids. In germline, CDR1 is LNHDA, CDR2 SQIVND (reference sequence). The DNA of the CDR3 is TGTGCCAGTAGTTCCCGGAATGAGCAGTTCTTC. It translates to CASSSRNEQFF. The complete variable domain, with remaining parts taken from reference TRBV19 and TRBJ2-1, reads DGGITQSPKYLFRKEGQNVTLSCEQNLNHDAMYWYRQDPGQGLRLIYYSQIVNDFQKGDIAEGYSVSREKKESFPLTVTSAQKNPTAFYLCASSSRNEQFFGPGTRLTVL.